The table lists the clone carrying this T cell receptor beta chain with a few counts. Antigen unknown. The CDR3 sequence is 18 residues long. V was pared by 4 bases and J by 5 bases, with 21 bases between. From germline, CDR1 is LNHDA and CDR2 SQIVND (reference sequence). A mixed TRB-A/B primer pool amplified rearranged TRB by multiplex touch-down PCR. A single record per CDR3 protein comes from TCRdb applying MiXCR to the multiplex PCR reads. The sample lists more than 3,500 distinct CDR3 sequences; roughly 24% were seen once. This entry belongs to a study of T cell repertoires in aging, cancer and after chemotherapy. Study details: Six age groups, ranging from 30 or younger to 70 or older, included the donors. The full dataset contained several million TCR reads.

Amplification of TCR beta used genomic DNA extracted from peripheral blood. General observations from the study: Median generation probability rose over the chemotherapy interval in each cancer cohort, suggesting rebound thymic output.

Sequencing was done on a sample of blood. This receptor was taken from a human donor with a blood cancer. The chain recombines TRBV19 with TRBJ1-6, with D unresolved. The CDR3 spells CASSTKRTGSSNNSPLHF. CDR3 DNA: TGTGCCAGTAGTACAAAGCGAACCGGGAGCTCAAATAATTCACCCCTCCACTTT.